Below are 5 T cell receptor beta chains sequenced from a single sample in a study of blood T cell repertoires in COVID-19. The method was immunoSEQ multiplex PCR; TCRdb's version includes in-frame clones alone and lacks a portion of them. The sample comprises about 310,000 clones, nearly 90% of which are singletons, and more than 0.85% rests with the top ten. Sequences were obtained from peripheral blood. These receptors were collected from a woman aged 40 to 50 with COVID-19, enrolled during active disease.

The chain carries TRBV9 and TRBJ2-1; TRBD2 aligns across 10 bases. V gave up 4 bases and J gave up 5 bases; unmatched junction bases: 3. The germline gives CDR1 SGDLS, CDR2 YYNGEE. The CDR3 contains 14 residues. In DNA, the CDR3 is TGTGCCAGCAGCATTAGCGGGGGGAACAATGAGCAGTTCTTC. This sequence encodes CASSISGGNNEQFF.

The chain joins TRBV4-1 to TRBJ2-1; D gene uncertain. CDR3 length equals 18 residues. Germline V CDR1 and CDR2: MGHRA, YSYEKL. Trimming left V 1 base short and J 5 bases short, with 21 bases between. The CDR3 DNA sequence: TGCGCCAGCAGCCAAGGCCCTCGTAGTGACATTCCAAACAATGAGCAGTTCTTC. The encoded protein is CASSQGPRSDIPNNEQFF.

J is TRBJ1-1 and V is TRBV7-9; the match to TRBD1 covers 9 bases. J was trimmed by 7 bases and V by 4 bases; bases with no gene match: 7. Looked up from germline, CDR1 is SEHNR and CDR2 is FQNEAQ (reference sequence). The CDR3 contains 14 residues. The CDR3 here is CASSSRDRADEAFF. CDR3 sequence (DNA): TGTGCCAGCAGCTCGCGGGACAGGGCGGATGAAGCTTTCTTT.

This clone was picked up one time. This rearrangement joins TRBV19 to TRBJ2-5, with D possibly TRBD1 on 6 matching bases. CDR3 length: 14 residues. The germline gives CDR1 LNHDA, CDR2 SQIVND (reference sequence). V lost 6 bases and J lost 2, with 13 bases in between. CDR3 loop: CASRRSGAQETQYF. The CDR3 DNA reads TGTGCCAGTAGACGGTCAGGGGCTCAAGAGACCCAGTACTTC.

The chain has TRBV5-4 and TRBJ2-7; no reliable D call. V lost 2 bases, J lost 2 bases, and 14 bases lay in between. The germline CDR1 and CDR2 sequences are SGHNT and YYREEE (reference sequence). The CDR3 runs to 15 residues. CDR3 bases: TGTGCCAGCAGCTTCGAGCCCCGCACAGCCTACGAGCAGTACTTC. It translates to CASSFEPRTAYEQYF.